This T cell receptor beta chain originates from a study of post-analysis software for immune sequencing data. A note on this clonotype: What it binds is not known.

The CDR3 length is 15 residues. In germline, CDR1 is SGHRS, CDR2 YFSETQ. Trimming removed 0 bases from V and 5 bases from J, with 12 bases in between. Study-wide findings and caveats: Patients had higher frequencies than controls of four to six TRBV segments, including TRBV5-6, TRBV5-1 and TRBV20-1.

The authors incorporated unique molecular identifiers into the TCR beta cDNA libraries. One entry per CDR3 protein, called by TCRdb with MiXCR from the PCR reads. The table records some 450,000 distinct CDR3 sequences, under 55% of them present only once. The receptor was derived from a girl aged 10-17 years with multiple sclerosis. Source material: blood. V and J are TRBV5-1 and TRBJ2-1, with a possible D match to TRBD2 (5 bases). CDR3 loop: CASSLALDWNNEQFF. The CDR3 DNA follows: TGCGCCAGCAGCTTGGCCCTGGACTGGAACAATGAGCAGTTCTTC.